These 23 T cell receptor beta chains were sequenced from one sample in a study of cytomegalovirus exposure and HLA in healthy donors. The primer mix had 60 Vbeta and 13 Jbeta primers. The table came from immunoSEQ multiplex PCR; TCRdb's copy has only in-frame clones and leaves some out. This sample has 95,000 to 100,000 clones, with roughly 82% found just once. The specimen was PBMCs. Source of these receptors: a man aged 50-60 years in good health and CMV-seronegative.

This clone occurred a few times. V is TRBV7-9 and J is TRBJ1-1, with D perhaps matching TRBD1 (6 bases). The CDR3 runs to 14 residues. Germline CDR1 SEHNR, CDR2 FQNEAQ (reference sequence). V dropped 0 bases and J dropped 7 bases, with 12 bases sitting between them. For the CDR3, the DNA is TGTGCCAGCAGCTTAGCGCAGGGGCTGGGTGAAGCTTTCTTT. Protein: CASSLAQGLGEAFF.

Within the sample, this clone is medium-sized. The V gene is TRBV5-1, the J gene TRBJ1-2; 7 positions match TRBD1. The CDR3 sequence is 13 residues long. V was pared by 4 bases and J by 8 bases, with 8 bases of the junction left unmatched. CDR1 and CDR2 from the germline V gene are SGHRS and YFSETQ. The CDR3 DNA reads TGCGCCAGCAGCGAGACAGGGAAGGAAGGCTACACCTTC. This gives the protein CASSETGKEGYTF.

This clone was seen at least ten times. The genes are TRBV7-9 and TRBJ2-5, with a tentative D call TRBD1 (6 bases). Germline V CDR1 and CDR2: SEHNR, FQNEAQ (reference sequence). V shed 5 bases and J shed 1 base, with 17 bases lying between them. This CDR3 comprises 16 residues. The CDR3 region is CASSPYGGGFQETQYF. The CDR3 region has the DNA TGTGCCAGCAGCCCATATGGGGGCGGGTTCCAAGAGACCCAGTACTTC.

The CDR3 sequence: CASIYTVGQGMGYTF. The CDR3, as DNA: TGTGCCAGCATTTATACGGTGGGACAGGGGATGGGCTACACCTTC. This chain connects TRBV6-6 to TRBJ1-2, with 10 positions matching TRBD1. Germline V gene data show CDR1 as MNHNY and CDR2 as SVGAGI (reference sequence). The CDR3 has 15 residues. V lost 7 bases, J lost 8 bases, and 13 bases stayed unmatched.

The chain uses TRBV7-8 and TRBJ2-2; D may be TRBD2 (7 bases). CDR3 size: 15 residues. The ends were cut back, 5 bases at V and 1 base at J, with 11 bases in the middle. CDR1 is SGHVS and CDR2 is FQNEAQ in the germline V gene. This CDR3 reads CASSPGGQNTGELFF. CDR3 in DNA: TGTGCCAGCAGCCCCGGGGGGCAGAACACCGGGGAGCTGTTTTTT.

In its sample, this clone was seen once. CDR3 DNA: TGTGCCAGCAGTGAAAGAGGGGGTGGTAATTCACCCCTCCACTTT. This gives the protein CASSERGGGNSPLHF. The rearrangement uses TRBV2 and TRBJ1-6, with D tentatively TRBD1 (6 bases). This CDR3 comprises 15 residues. From germline, CDR1 is SNHLY and CDR2 FYNNEI. Trimming stripped 2 bases from V and 6 bases from J, with 11 bases between.

The CDR3 DNA follows: TGTGCCAGTAGTATAAGCGATCAGCCCCAGCATTTT. Translated, it gives CASSISDQPQHF. The rearrangement links TRBV19 to TRBJ1-5; D remains unclear. The CDR3 covers 12 residues. From germline, CDR1 is LNHDA and CDR2 SQIVND (reference sequence). Trimming cost V 2 bases and J 5 bases, with 4 bases left between them.

V and J are TRBV28 and TRBJ2-1; D is unclear. CDR1 is MDHEN, CDR2 SYDVKM, per germline. V gave up 4 bases and J gave up 5 bases, with 3 bases separating them. CDR3 size: 11 residues. The CDR3, as DNA: TGTGCCAGCAGTTATAACAATGAGCAGTTCTTC. Its protein is CASSYNNEQFF. The variable domain in full, completed from reference TRBV28 and TRBJ2-1, reads DVKVTQSSRYLVKRTGEKVFLECVQDMDHENMFWYRQDPGLGLRLIYFSYDVKMKEKGDIPEGYSVSREKKERFSLILESASTNQTSMYLCASSYNNEQFFGPGTRLTVL.

The chain uses TRBV7-9 and TRBJ2-1; 9 bases match TRBD1. This CDR3 comprises 15 residues. Losses at the gene ends were 5 bases for V and 5 bases for J; bases not matched to a gene: 7. Germline-derived CDR1 and CDR2 are SEHNR and FQNEAQ (reference sequence). The CDR3 region is CASSLDRGVNNEQFF. The CDR3 DNA reads TGTGCCAGCAGCCTGGACAGGGGCGTAAACAATGAGCAGTTCTTC.

J is TRBJ2-3 and V is TRBV28; TRBD1 might be the D (6 bases). CDR1 MDHEN and CDR2 SYDVKM come from the germline V gene. This CDR3 is built from 15 residues. Trimming removed 6 bases from V and 0 bases from J, with 13 bases in between. The CDR3 is CASSPPGASTDTQYF. The CDR3 DNA reads as TGTGCCAGCAGCCCTCCAGGGGCTAGCACAGATACGCAGTATTTT. Full variable domain (rest looked up from reference TRBV28 and TRBJ2-3): DVKVTQSSRYLVKRTGEKVFLECVQDMDHENMFWYRQDPGLGLRLIYFSYDVKMKEKGDIPEGYSVSREKKERFSLILESASTNQTSMYLCASSPPGASTDTQYFGPGTRLTVL.

The V and J genes are TRBV19 and TRBJ1-5, with 9 nucleotides matching TRBD1. CDR1 is LNHDA and CDR2 is SQIVND in the germline V gene (reference sequence). The trim removed 7 bases at V and 4 bases at J, leaving 8 bases unmatched. The CDR3 is 15 amino acids. CDR3 nucleotide sequence: TGTGCCAGTAATCCCTTGACAGGGGGTAATCAGCCCCAGCATTTT. Translating gives CASNPLTGGNQPQHF.

This clone has only one observation. The V call is TRBV30, the J call TRBJ2-7; D gene uncertain. Per germline, CDR1 GTSNPN and CDR2 SVGIG (reference sequence). Trimming pared 1 base from V and 3 bases from J, leaving 13 bases between. This CDR3 contains 14 residues. The CDR3 region has the DNA TGTGCCTGGAGTGGATTTAGAGCGAACTACGAGCAGTACTTC. Translated: CAWSGFRANYEQYF.

The V and J genes are TRBV10-3 and TRBJ2-5, with TRBD2 as a possible D gene (6 bases). The germline V gene encodes CDR1 ENHRY and CDR2 SYGVKD. The CDR3 is made up of 13 amino acids. The CDR3 sequence is CAWERETQETQYF. CDR3 bases: TGTGCATGGGAACGGGAGACCCAAGAGACCCAGTACTTC.

This chain connects TRBV9 to TRBJ1-2, with D possibly TRBD1 on 6 matching bases. Trimming stripped 4 bases from V and 8 bases from J, with 15 bases between. The CDR3 runs to 13 residues. Germline V gives CDR1 SGDLS, CDR2 YYNGEE. CDR3 nucleotides: TGTGCCAGCAGCCCCGAGGGGGGGGTCGGCTACACCTTC. It codes for CASSPEGGVGYTF.

The chain carries TRBV19 and TRBJ2-3; TRBD2 might be the D (7 bases). This CDR3 is built from 15 residues. Germline V gene data show CDR1 as LNHDA and CDR2 as SQIVND (reference sequence). Trimming left V 6 bases short and J 9 bases short, with 22 bases between. This chain's CDR3 is CASRKSQGGGVTQYF. CDR3 DNA sequence: TGTGCCAGTAGGAAGAGCCAGGGAGGGGGGGTGACGCAGTATTTT.

The rearrangement uses TRBV10-2 and TRBJ2-2; 7 nucleotides agree with TRBD1. The J segment lost 11 bases and the V segment lost 6 bases, leaving 15 bases of the junction unmatched. Per germline, CDR1 WSHSY and CDR2 SAAADI. This CDR3 comprises 15 residues. In DNA form, the CDR3 reads TGCGCCAGCAGGGATCCCGGGACAGTTCTGGGAGAGCTGTTTTTT. It yields the protein CASRDPGTVLGELFF.

The rearrangement links TRBV16 to TRBJ2-1, with 7 nucleotides matching TRBD1. The CDR3 has 13 amino acids. Germline-derived CDR1 and CDR2 are KGHSY and FQNENV. Trimming removed 3 bases from V and 8 bases from J; junction bases left unmatched: 4. CDR3 sequence reads: CASSHTGVDEQFF. The CDR3 bases are TGTGCCAGCAGCCACACAGGGGTAGATGAGCAGTTCTTC.

The chain uses TRBV7-2 and TRBJ2-3, with D possibly TRBD2 on 6 matching bases. Trimming took off 5 bases at V and 8 bases at J, with 14 bases between the two ends. The CDR3 spans 13 residues. Per germline, CDR1 SGHTA and CDR2 FQGNSA. The CDR3 loop reads CASSPGLFTTQYF. DNA for the CDR3: TGTGCCAGCAGCCCTGGACTATTCACTACGCAGTATTTT. Full variable domain (outside the CDR3, taken from reference TRBV7-2 and TRBJ2-3): GAGVSQSPSNKVTEKGKDVELRCDPISGHTALYWYRQSLGQGLEFLIYFQGNSAPDKSGLPSDRFSAERTGGSVSTLTIQRTQQEDSAVYLCASSPGLFTTQYFGPGTRLTVL.

V gene TRBV27 combines with J gene TRBJ1-5; D remains ambiguous. CDR1 and CDR2 (germline): MNHEY, SMNVEV (reference sequence). The CDR3 has 15 amino acids. V gave up 3 bases and J gave up 6 bases, with 15 bases separating them. Here the CDR3 reads CASSFVKAGSQPQHF. The DNA for the CDR3 is TGTGCCAGCAGTTTCGTAAAGGCAGGCAGTCAGCCCCAGCATTTT.

This chain links TRBV4-1 with TRBJ2-7; D is possibly TRBD2 (5 bases). In germline, CDR1 is MGHRA, CDR2 YSYEKL. V lost 2 bases and J lost 5, with 16 bases in between. This CDR3 spans 15 amino acids. DNA of the CDR3: TGCGCCAGCAGCCAACCGGGCGTCTGGCGGGACGAGCAGTACTTC. It encodes CASSQPGVWRDEQYF.

The chain uses TRBV25-1 and TRBJ1-2, with D perhaps matching TRBD1 (6 bases). From germline, CDR1 is MGHDK and CDR2 SYGVNS. V lost 4 bases to trimming and J lost 8 bases, with 14 bases between them. The CDR3 sequence is 13 residues long. CDR3 residues: CASSAANRAGYTF. CDR3 bases: TGTGCCAGCAGTGCAGCTAACAGGGCCGGCTACACCTTC.

The sample holds one count of this clone. Here the CDR3 reads CASSLTSGIGNEQFF. The CDR3 DNA follows: TGTGCCAGCAGCTTAACTAGCGGGATAGGAAATGAGCAGTTCTTC. The V call is TRBV7-3, the J call TRBJ2-1, with 8 bases matching TRBD2. CDR3 length: 15 amino acids. Germline V gene lookup returns CDR1 SGHTA and CDR2 FQGTGA. With 0 bases clipped from V and 7 bases from J, the junction kept 5 bases outside the gene matches.

V gene TRBV9 combines with J gene TRBJ2-5, with D possibly being TRBD2 (7 bases). The DNA end favors TRBJ2-7, so the J call may be wrong. CDR1 SGDLS and CDR2 YYNGEE come from the germline V gene. There are 15 residues in the CDR3. CDR3 protein: CASSPRSRGGNEQYF. As DNA, the CDR3 is TGTGCCAGCAGCCCCCGTAGTAGGGGGGGCAACGAGCAGTACTTC.